The 25 T cell receptor beta chains given below trace back to one sample, sequenced in a study of blood T cell repertoires in COVID-19. Sequencing was performed with immunoSEQ multiplex PCR; in TCRdb, only in-frame clones are kept and a portion is missing. The table records roughly 250,000 clones, about 89% of them present only once. Material: peripheral blood. These receptors all stem from a middle-aged man who had recovered from COVID-19.

In its sample, this clone was seen a few times. The chain couples TRBV19 to TRBJ1-5, with D tentatively TRBD1 (6 bases). V was shortened by 5 bases and J by 5 bases, with 13 bases between the two germline ends. Germline V gene lookup returns CDR1 LNHDA and CDR2 SQIVND (reference sequence). The CDR3 is 14 residues long. CDR3 protein: CASSWGGLDQPQHF. The CDR3 region has the DNA TGTGCCAGTAGTTGGGGGGGCTTGGATCAGCCCCAGCATTTT.

The gene calls are TRBV2 and TRBJ1-2; D unresolved. This CDR3 has 15 residues. In germline, CDR1 is SNHLY, CDR2 FYNNEI. V dropped 3 bases and J dropped 4 bases, with 15 bases sitting between them. CDR3 DNA sequence: TGTGCCAGCAGTGAGAGGCCGCGAGGAAGCTATGGCTACACCTTC. Translated, it gives CASSERPRGSYGYTF.

This clone was seen only a few times. The chain has TRBV11-2 and TRBJ2-1, with 8 bases identical to TRBD2. Germline V gives CDR1 SGHAT, CDR2 FQNNGV. J gave up 4 bases and V 1 base, and 3 bases lay outside the gene matches. CDR3 length: 15 amino acids. The CDR3 sequence is CASSLGASGYNEQFF. The DNA for the CDR3 is TGTGCCAGCAGCTTAGGCGCTAGCGGGTACAATGAGCAGTTCTTC.

This clone was counted once. The CDR3 sequence: CASGTGYGYTF. The CDR3 coding sequence is TGTGCCAGCGGGACAGGGTATGGCTACACCTTC. J is TRBJ1-2 and V is TRBV27, with TRBD1 matching 9 bases. Per germline, CDR1 MNHEY and CDR2 SMNVEV (reference sequence). This CDR3 has 11 residues. V lost 8 bases, J lost 5 bases, and 0 bases stayed unmatched.

The chain has TRBV5-4 and TRBJ2-5; TRBD2 is a possible D gene (6 bases). The V gene's germline CDR1 is SGHNT and CDR2 YYREEE (reference sequence). Trimming removed 4 bases from V and 1 base from J, with 11 bases in between. The CDR3 contains 14 residues. DNA of the CDR3: TGTGCCAGCAGCGTAACCGGGGGCCAAGAGACCCAGTACTTC. It translates to CASSVTGGQETQYF.

In DNA form, the CDR3 reads TGTGCCTGGAATGTCAGACGAGGCCGTAATCACGAGCAGTACTTC. Amino acid sequence: CAWNVRRGRNHEQYF. The chain joins TRBV30 to TRBJ2-7; D is ambiguous. CDR3 length: 15 residues. The germline gives CDR1 GTSNPN, CDR2 SVGIG (reference sequence). Deletions cut 4 bases from V and 5 bases from J, with 21 bases between.

The chain joins TRBV19 to TRBJ2-3; 8 positions agree with TRBD2. V gave up 2 bases and J gave up 4 bases; unmatched junction bases: 11. The CDR3 is 17 amino acids. The germline gives CDR1 LNHDA, CDR2 SQIVND (reference sequence). CDR3 in amino acids: CASSITRLLAEADTQYF. The CDR3 coding sequence is TGTGCCAGTAGTATAACCCGGTTACTAGCGGAGGCAGATACGCAGTATTTT.

The J gene is TRBJ2-1, the V gene TRBV29-1; 7 bases fit TRBD1. The CDR3 spans 12 residues. Germline V lookup: CDR1 SQVTM, CDR2 ANQGSEA. The junction had 1 base not matched to a gene; V was cut back by 5 bases and J by 3 bases. The CDR3 protein is CSVSGGYNEQFF. CDR3 coding DNA: TGCAGCGTTTCAGGGGGCTACAATGAGCAGTTCTTC.

The V and J genes are TRBV6-5 and TRBJ2-1; 8 nucleotides agree with TRBD2. This CDR3 has 15 residues. V shed 8 bases, J shed 6 bases, and the junction held 12 bases outside the gene matches. Germline V gives CDR1 MNHEY, CDR2 SVGAGI. The CDR3 sequence is CASRTFSGMSNEQFF. CDR3 nucleotides: TGTGCCAGCCGAACATTTAGCGGGATGTCCAATGAGCAGTTCTTC.

V gene TRBV24-1 combines with J gene TRBJ2-6; 7 bases line up with TRBD2. Trimming cost V 1 base and J 2 bases; bases outside gene matches: 4. The CDR3 is 17 amino acids. The V gene's germline CDR1 is KGHDR and CDR2 SFDVKD. CDR3 DNA: TGTGCCACCAGTGATTTTCTTCGGGGGGCTGGGGCCAACGTCCTGACTTTC. Translation: CATSDFLRGAGANVLTF.

The genes are TRBV6-2 or TRBV6-3 and TRBJ2-7, with 12 bases that match TRBD2. This CDR3 spans 15 amino acids. V trimming: 5 bases; J trimming: 5 bases; junction bases outside the gene matches: 7. Germline CDR1 MNHEY, CDR2 SVGEGT. The CDR3 DNA reads as TGTGCCAGCAGTAGTGCTAGCGGGAGGGTCCACGAGCAGTACTTC. Protein sequence: CASSSASGRVHEQYF.

V gene TRBV9 combines with J gene TRBJ2-2, with D possibly being TRBD2 (5 bases). The germline V and J ends were trimmed by 0 bases and 6 bases, with 12 bases remaining between them. Germline CDR1 SGDLS, CDR2 YYNGEE. The CDR3 contains 15 residues. The CDR3 DNA follows: TGTGCCAGCAGCGTAGCCACGAGAGGGTCCGGGGAGCTGTTTTTT. Translation: CASSVATRGSGELFF.

This clone was observed a single time. The rearrangement joins TRBV11-2 to TRBJ2-7, with 8 bases matching TRBD1. J was trimmed by 2 bases and V by 5 bases; bases with no gene match: 11. CDR3 size: 16 residues. Germline loops: CDR1 SGHAT, CDR2 FQNNGV. Here the CDR3 reads CASSRFSGTGTYEQYF. The CDR3 nucleotides are TGTGCCAGCAGCCGATTTTCCGGGACAGGTACCTACGAGCAGTACTTC.

This rearrangement joins TRBV5-4 to TRBJ1-3; 9 bases align to TRBD1. The V segment lost 4 bases and the J segment 5 bases; nucleotides outside the gene matches: 10. From germline, CDR1 is SGHNT and CDR2 YYREEE (reference sequence). There are 16 residues in the CDR3. In nucleotides, the CDR3 is TGTGCCAGCAGCCCCGAGGGACAGGGCTTCCGAAACACCATATATTTT. It codes for CASSPEGQGFRNTIYF.

This clone was seen a few times. CDR3: CASSLGFGGQGGYTF. The DNA of the CDR3 is TGTGCCAGCAGCTTGGGGTTCGGGGGGCAAGGTGGCTACACCTTC. The chain couples TRBV5-4 to TRBJ1-2; D perhaps matches TRBD1 (6 bases). The V gene's germline CDR1 is SGHNT and CDR2 YYREEE (reference sequence). The V end was cut by 0 bases, the J end by 7 bases, with 16 bases between. CDR3 length: 15 residues.

The CDR3 protein is CASTTAPGQGVMETF. CDR3 DNA: TGTGCCAGCACCACCGCCCCGGGACAGGGGGTTATGGAGACCTTC. The chain couples TRBV2 to TRBJ1-2, with TRBD1 matching over 11 bases. The CDR3 contains 15 residues. Per the germline V gene, CDR1 is SNHLY and CDR2 is FYNNEI. V lost 7 bases and J lost 14; bases outside the gene matches: 18.

This clone was seen just once. V gene TRBV5-6 combines with J gene TRBJ1-4; 8 bases are shared with TRBD1. V was clipped by 3 bases and J by 6 bases; unmatched bases: 10. CDR3 length equals 16 residues. Germline-derived CDR1 and CDR2 are SGHDT and YYEEEE. Here the CDR3 DNA reads TGTGCCAGCAGCTCAGGGACAGGACGGACTTATGAAAAACTGTTTTTT. Amino acids: CASSSGTGRTYEKLFF.

The rearrangement links TRBV9 to TRBJ1-3; tentatively, D is TRBD1 (5 bases). The CDR3 is 16 amino acids. The V and J ends lost 0 bases and 1 base respectively, with 11 bases between them. CDR1 SGDLS and CDR2 YYNGEE come from the germline V gene. CDR3 coding DNA: TGTGCCAGCAGCGTAGAGAGGGGAGGATCTGGAAACACCATATATTTT. Its protein product is CASSVERGGSGNTIYF.

This chain joins TRBV15 and TRBJ2-5, with 10 bases that match TRBD2. Trimming cost V 3 bases and J 5 bases; bases outside gene matches: 9. The CDR3 spans 16 residues. Germline CDR1 reads LNHNV; CDR2 reads YYDKDF (reference sequence). This CDR3 is CATSSPTSGRPETQYF. The CDR3 nucleotides read TGTGCCACCAGCAGCCCGACTAGCGGGCGTCCGGAGACCCAGTACTTC. The full variable domain, in which reference TRBV15 and TRBJ2-5 provide the parts outside the CDR3, is DAMVIQNPRYQVTQFGKPVTLSCSQTLNHNVMYWYQQKSSQAPKLLFHYYDKDFNNEADTPDNFQSRRPNTSFCFLDIRSPGLGDTAMYLCATSSPTSGRPETQYFGPGTRLLVL.

This chain uses TRBV5-4 with TRBJ2-1, with TRBD2 matching 9 bases. In germline, CDR1 is SGHNT, CDR2 YYREEE (reference sequence). The CDR3 is made up of 15 amino acids. The ends lost 0 bases at V and 8 bases at J; junction bases unmatched: 6. CDR3 amino acids: CASSLAPGGGDEQFF. The CDR3 DNA reads as TGTGCCAGCAGCTTGGCCCCGGGCGGGGGGGATGAGCAGTTCTTC.

A single count supports this clone. This sequence joins TRBV2 and TRBJ1-2; TRBD1 is a possible D gene (5 bases). Trimming removed 0 bases at V and 6 bases at J, with 23 bases between. The CDR3 is 18 amino acids. Germline CDR1 SNHLY, CDR2 FYNNEI. The CDR3 DNA is TGTGCCAGCAGTGAAGCGCTTCCGGGCCAGGGTACGAAGAATGGCTACACCTTC. Translation: CASSEALPGQGTKNGYTF.

J is TRBJ1-2 and V is TRBV6-4; TRBD1 agrees at 8 bases. Trimming took 2 bases from V and 6 from J; bases not matched to a gene: 14. The CDR3 is made up of 17 amino acids. CDR1 is MRHNA and CDR2 is SNTAGT in the germline V gene. In nucleotides, the CDR3 is TGTGCCAGCAGTGACCGTCGCAGGACAGGGTTAACGAATGGCTACACCTTC. Encoded protein: CASSDRRRTGLTNGYTF.

The chain combines TRBV2 with TRBJ1-2, with 12 bases matching TRBD1. Trimming took 4 bases from V and 2 from J; bases not matched to a gene: 2. Germline V gives CDR1 SNHLY, CDR2 FYNNEI. CDR3 length equals 15 residues. CDR3 DNA: TGTGCCAGCAGTGGGGACAGGGGGCGGAACTATGGCTACACCTTC. Translated, it gives CASSGDRGRNYGYTF.

This rearrangement joins TRBV5-6 to TRBJ1-2; D is undetermined. The length of the CDR3 is 15 residues. Trimming took 3 bases from V and 0 from J, leaving 12 bases between them. Per germline, CDR1 SGHDT and CDR2 YYEEEE. In DNA form, the CDR3 reads TGTGCCAGCAGCTCCCCGGGAACCCCTAACTATGGCTACACCTTC. This gives the protein CASSSPGTPNYGYTF.

The V call is TRBV7-9, the J call TRBJ2-5, with TRBD2 matching over 9 bases. Germline CDR1 reads SEHNR; CDR2 reads FQNEAQ (reference sequence). Trimming cost V 5 bases and J 0 bases; bases outside gene matches: 7. There are 16 residues in the CDR3. The CDR3: CASSQGLAGYQETQYF. CDR3 in DNA: TGTGCCAGCAGCCAAGGGCTAGCGGGGTACCAAGAGACCCAGTACTTC.